A single sample gave rise to the 9 T cell receptor beta chains below, sequenced in a study of cytotoxic CD8 clonotypes in ibrutinib-treated CLL (dated by TCRdb to about 2021). The time point tag for this specimen amounts to: approximately 25 months on ibrutinib. The method behind the library was the immunoSEQ multiplex PCR assay. Here the immuneACCESS table is served through TCRdb, limited to in-frame sequences with V and J called. Missing clones are a known gap in these copies; in checked studies unresolved V genes cover under half, and the rest lacks a known reason. The sample table contains roughly 150,000 clones; only one count was recorded for 76% of them. The ten largest clones capture approximately 5.1% of the sample. The source material was PBMCs, sampled after 24 months of ibrutinib treatment. All receptors come from a human donor with chronic lymphocytic leukemia.

The chain uses TRBV27 and TRBJ2-6; maybe TRBD1 (5 bases). Trimming took 3 bases from V and 8 from J, leaving 8 bases between them. The CDR3 spans 13 residues. From germline, CDR1 is MNHEY and CDR2 SMNVEV (reference sequence). CDR3 in amino acids: CASSFRTPNVLTF. The CDR3 bases are TGTGCCAGCAGTTTCAGGACACCCAACGTCCTGACTTTC.

The CDR3 sequence is CASSEAVTGWAITDTQYF. The CDR3 coding sequence is TGTGCCAGCAGTGAAGCGGTCACAGGGTGGGCGATCACAGATACGCAGTATTTT. V gene TRBV6-1 combines with J gene TRBJ2-3; weak D call: TRBD1 (6 bases). This CDR3 has 18 residues. The V end was cut by 0 bases, the J end by 2 bases, with 18 bases between. The V gene's germline CDR1 is MNHNS and CDR2 SASEGT.

The V call is TRBV7-9, the J call TRBJ1-2; no definite D call. This CDR3 spans 11 amino acids. Germline CDR1 reads SEHNR; CDR2 reads FQNEAQ (reference sequence). V lost 5 bases and J lost 8, with 9 bases in between. The CDR3 DNA is TGTGCCAGCAGCATAAATGAGGGCTACACCTTC. As protein: CASSINEGYTF.

This chain joins TRBV19 and TRBJ1-2; D unresolved. The CDR3 consists of 13 residues. The germline V and J ends were trimmed by 7 bases and 7 bases, with 16 bases remaining between them. Germline CDR1 LNHDA, CDR2 SQIVND (reference sequence). This CDR3 is CASTRREGSGYTF. CDR3 nucleotide sequence: TGTGCCAGTACTCGACGGGAAGGAAGTGGCTACACCTTC.

The chain joins TRBV28 to TRBJ1-4; 7 bases map to TRBD1. Losses at the gene ends were 6 bases for V and 3 bases for J; bases not matched to a gene: 4. The germline V gene encodes CDR1 MDHEN and CDR2 SYDVKM. This CDR3 has 14 amino acids. The CDR3 DNA sequence: TGTGCCAGCAGGCAGACAGGGCCTAATGAAAAACTGTTTTTT. Translated, it gives CASRQTGPNEKLFF.

This clone showed up just a few times. The rearrangement links TRBV11-3 to TRBJ2-5; 12 bases agree with TRBD2. The CDR3 runs 16 residues. The germline gives CDR1 SGHNT, CDR2 YENEEA. After removal of 4 bases from V and 1 base from J, the junction contained 4 bases not matched to a gene. CDR3 in amino acids: CASSSGLAGAQETQYF. CDR3 in DNA: TGTGCCAGCAGCTCGGGACTAGCGGGCGCCCAAGAGACCCAGTACTTC.

This clone was recorded many times. The chain employs TRBV27 and TRBJ1-2; TRBD1 matches at 8 bases. After removal of 6 bases from V and 4 bases from J, the junction contained 7 bases not matched to a gene. The CDR3 covers 14 residues. Germline values: CDR1 MNHEY, CDR2 SMNVEV (reference sequence). The CDR3 here is CASSDGQGGYGYTF. The CDR3, as DNA: TGTGCCAGCAGCGACGGACAGGGAGGCTATGGCTACACCTTC.

V is TRBV30 and J is TRBJ2-5; D possibly corresponds to TRBD1 (5 bases). Germline V gene lookup returns CDR1 GTSNPN and CDR2 SVGIG (reference sequence). V dropped 4 bases and J dropped 4 bases, with 13 bases sitting between them. The CDR3 loop spans 13 amino acids. CDR3 amino acids: CAWKGQGGETQYF. In DNA form, the CDR3 reads TGTGCCTGGAAAGGGCAGGGTGGAGAGACCCAGTACTTC.

The chain uses TRBV28 and TRBJ2-7; 10 bases match TRBD2. The CDR3 sequence is 15 residues long. CDR1 is MDHEN, CDR2 SYDVKM, per germline. The V gene end was trimmed by 3 bases and the J gene end by 6 bases; junction bases not matched to a gene: 8. In nucleotides, the CDR3 is TGTGCCAGCAGTTTTGGGGGTGGACTAGCGGCCGAGCAGTACTTC. Protein product: CASSFGGGLAAEQYF.